These 24 T cell receptor beta chains came from one sample sequenced in a study of monozygotic twins with inflammatory bowel disease. Using the 5' RACE reads, TCRdb records one entry per CDR3 protein without DNA. The data include about 380,000 distinct CDR3 sequences; the top ten clones carry just over 2.5%. Sequencing was carried out using blood. The origin of the receptors is a human donor with ulcerative colitis or Crohn's disease, or a healthy co-twin of an affected twin (not recorded which).

The genes are TRBV12-3 or TRBV12-4 and TRBJ2-5; the D gene TCRdb calls, TRBD2, cannot be checked with no DNA. CDR3 length: 16 amino acids. The CDR3 sequence: CASSFFGPRVQETQYF.

The chain employs TRBV7-2 and TRBJ1-2; absent DNA, TCRdb's TRBD1 call cannot be checked. This CDR3 spans 16 amino acids. In germline, CDR1 is SGHTA, CDR2 FQGNSA. The CDR3 is CASSLAATGGDYGYTF.

This chain connects TRBV7-9 to TRBJ2-5; the TRBD1 assignment by TCRdb is unverifiable without DNA. The germline gives CDR1 SEHNR, CDR2 FQNEAQ (reference sequence). This CDR3 has 14 residues. The CDR3 sequence: CASSYRDKQETQYF. The whole variable domain, filled in from reference TRBV7-9 and TRBJ2-5, reads DTGVSQNPRHKITKRGQNVTFRCDPISEHNRLYWYRQTLGQGPEFLTYFQNEAQLEKSRLLSDRFSAERPKGSFSTLEIQRTEQGDSAMYLCASSYRDKQETQYFGPGTRLLVL.

V and J are TRBV20-1 and TRBJ1-2; TCRdb returns TRBD1, unconfirmable since there is no DNA. The CDR3 is 13 amino acids. Germline CDR1 and CDR2: DFQATT and SNEGSKA (reference sequence). CDR3 protein: CSAHSGGGYGYTF.

The chain is built from TRBV12-3 or TRBV12-4 and TRBJ2-7; the TCRdb call, TRBD2, lacks DNA for checking. CDR3 length equals 13 residues. The CDR3: CASTNSGNHEQYF.

The gene calls are TRBV10-3 and TRBJ2-3; lacking DNA, the TRBD2 call made by TCRdb goes unchecked. CDR3 length: 17 amino acids. Looked up from germline, CDR1 is ENHRY and CDR2 is SYGVKD. The CDR3 region is CAIQSGGAGTDTDTQYF.

The V gene is TRBV9, the J gene TRBJ1-1; TCRdb's assignment of TRBD1 cannot be checked, as there is no DNA. Per germline, CDR1 SGDLS and CDR2 YYNGEE. The CDR3 is made up of 13 amino acids. The CDR3 sequence is CASRTPGDTEAFF.

The chain is built from TRBV19 and TRBJ2-7. The CDR3 contains 14 residues. Germline V gene sequence: CDR1 LNHDA, CDR2 SQIVND (reference sequence). The CDR3 sequence: CASSYEGGSYEQYF.

The chain combines TRBV20-1 with TRBJ2-1; the D call from TCRdb, TRBD1, cannot be confirmed without DNA. Germline CDR1 and CDR2: DFQATT and SNEGSKA (reference sequence). The CDR3 is 14 residues long. The CDR3 loop is CSASRQGAVNEQFF.

The chain has TRBV7-9 and TRBJ2-5; the TCRdb D gene call, TRBD1, has no DNA to confirm it. The CDR3 contains 14 residues. Germline CDR1 reads SEHNR; CDR2 reads FQNEAQ (reference sequence). The CDR3: CASSLPRGQETQYF.

The chain uses TRBV28 and TRBJ2-1; checking the TCRdb D call of TRBD1 is not possible without DNA. The germline V gene encodes CDR1 MDHEN and CDR2 SYDVKM. CDR3 length: 15 amino acids. The chain's CDR3 is CASLGADRGYNEQFF.

The chain employs TRBV2 and TRBJ2-1; TCRdb selects TRBD2, and the lack of DNA leaves this call unchecked. In germline, CDR1 is SNHLY, CDR2 FYNNEI. The CDR3 spans 13 residues. CDR3 residues: CASTGLASNEQFF.

This chain uses TRBV3-1 with TRBJ2-7; the TRBD1 assignment by TCRdb is unverifiable without DNA. The germline CDR1 and CDR2 sequences are LGHDT and YNNKEL (reference sequence). The length of the CDR3 is 13 residues. The CDR3 loop reads CASSQSGAYEQYF.

The chain uses TRBV12-3 or TRBV12-4 and TRBJ1-2; TCRdb proposes TRBD1, but this gene call is untestable without DNA. The CDR3 extends over 15 amino acids. The CDR3 is CASSLAQTGVSGYTF.

The J gene is TRBJ2-1, the V gene TRBV5-1; TCRdb picks TRBD1, but there is no DNA to check that call. Germline assignment: CDR1 SGHRS and CDR2 YFSETQ. The CDR3 spans 16 residues. The CDR3 loop is CASSLVPGTVDNEQFF. The whole variable domain, filled in from reference TRBV5-1 and TRBJ2-1, reads KAGVTQTPRYLIKTRGQQVTLSCSPISGHRSVSWYQQTPGQGLQFLFEYFSETQRNKGNFPGRFSGRQFSNSRSEMNVSTLELGDSALYLCASSLVPGTVDNEQFFGPGTRLTVL.

The chain has TRBV29-1 and TRBJ1-2. Germline V gene data show CDR1 as SQVTM and CDR2 as ANQGSEA. The CDR3 has 14 residues. CDR3 loop: CSVPDLNSLGGYTF.

This chain connects TRBV5-4 to TRBJ1-2; TCRdb gives TRBD1 as the D gene, but with no DNA this cannot be confirmed. The germline CDR1 and CDR2 sequences are SGHNT and YYREEE (reference sequence). The CDR3 consists of 15 residues. The CDR3 loop is CASSFWTETNYGYTF.

The V gene is TRBV3-1, the J gene TRBJ1-1; no DNA is available, so the TRBD1 call from TCRdb remains unchecked. Germline-derived CDR1 and CDR2 are LGHDT and YNNKEL (reference sequence). The CDR3 is 16 residues long. This CDR3 reads CASSHLEQGAGTEAFF.

This rearrangement joins TRBV19 to TRBJ2-1; TCRdb names TRBD1, which stays unverified in the absence of DNA. Per the germline V gene, CDR1 is LNHDA and CDR2 is SQIVND (reference sequence). This CDR3 is 15 amino acids long. The CDR3 protein is CASRRQDTTYNEQFF.

The chain has TRBV6-1 and TRBJ1-3. Germline lookup yields CDR1 MNHNS and CDR2 SASEGT. CDR3 length: 14 amino acids. The CDR3 spells CASRFTGVGNTIYF.

This chain uses TRBV20-1 with TRBJ1-2; the D call from TCRdb, TRBD1, cannot be confirmed without DNA. The CDR3 runs to 12 residues. The germline V gene encodes CDR1 DFQATT and CDR2 SNEGSKA (reference sequence). CDR3 in amino acids: CSAGDPSYGYTF.

V gene TRBV4-2 combines with J gene TRBJ1-5; TCRdb designates TRBD1, a call that cannot be tested without DNA. CDR1 and CDR2 (germline): LGHNA, YNFKEQ. The CDR3 is 13 residues long. CDR3: CASSQVGDQPQHF.

This rearrangement joins TRBV18 to TRBJ2-7; no DNA is available, so the TRBD1 call from TCRdb remains unchecked. The germline gives CDR1 KGHSH, CDR2 LQKENI. This CDR3 has 13 residues. This CDR3 is CASSLDRGHEQYF.

The chain combines TRBV5-1 with TRBJ2-2; TCRdb's assignment of TRBD1 cannot be checked, as there is no DNA. Per germline, CDR1 SGHRS and CDR2 YFSETQ. The CDR3 is 14 amino acids. The CDR3 reads CASSSRQGPGELFF.